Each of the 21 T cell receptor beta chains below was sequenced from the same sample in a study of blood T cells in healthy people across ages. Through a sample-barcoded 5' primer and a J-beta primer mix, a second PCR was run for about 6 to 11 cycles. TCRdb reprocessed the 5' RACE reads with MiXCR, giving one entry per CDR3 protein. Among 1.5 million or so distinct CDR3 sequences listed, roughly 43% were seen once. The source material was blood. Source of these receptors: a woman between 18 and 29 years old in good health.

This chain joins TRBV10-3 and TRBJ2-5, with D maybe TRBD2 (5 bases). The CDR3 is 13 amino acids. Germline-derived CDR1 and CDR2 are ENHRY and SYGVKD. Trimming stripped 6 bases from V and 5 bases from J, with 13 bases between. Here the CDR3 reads CAISKLPGETQYF. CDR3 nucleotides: TGTGCCATCAGCAAACTCCCGGGGGAGACCCAGTACTTC.

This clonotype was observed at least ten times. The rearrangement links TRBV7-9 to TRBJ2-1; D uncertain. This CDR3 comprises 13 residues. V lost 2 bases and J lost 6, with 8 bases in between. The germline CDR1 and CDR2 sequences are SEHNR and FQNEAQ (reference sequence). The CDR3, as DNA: TGTGCCAGCAGCTTACCCGGGCTCAATGAGCAGTTCTTC. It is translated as CASSLPGLNEQFF.

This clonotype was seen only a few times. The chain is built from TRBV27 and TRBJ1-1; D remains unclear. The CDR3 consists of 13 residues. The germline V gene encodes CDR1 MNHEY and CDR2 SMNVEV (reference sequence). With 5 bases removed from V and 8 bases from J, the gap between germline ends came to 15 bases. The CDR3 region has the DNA TGTGCCAGCAGTCAGAACCGGGCCCTCGAAGCTTTCTTT. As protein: CASSQNRALEAFF.

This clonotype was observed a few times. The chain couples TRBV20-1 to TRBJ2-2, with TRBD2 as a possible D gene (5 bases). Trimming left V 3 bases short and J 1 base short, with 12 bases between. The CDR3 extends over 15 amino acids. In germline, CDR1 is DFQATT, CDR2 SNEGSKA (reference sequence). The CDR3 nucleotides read TGCAGTGCTAGTCCGCGACGGGGGAACACCGGGGAGCTGTTTTTT. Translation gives CSASPRRGNTGELFF.

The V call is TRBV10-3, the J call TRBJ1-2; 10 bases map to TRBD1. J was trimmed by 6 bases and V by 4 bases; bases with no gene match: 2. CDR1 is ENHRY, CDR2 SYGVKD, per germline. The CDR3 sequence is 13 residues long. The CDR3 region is CAISGDRGHGYTF. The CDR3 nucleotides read TGTGCCATCAGTGGGGACAGGGGACATGGCTACACCTTC.

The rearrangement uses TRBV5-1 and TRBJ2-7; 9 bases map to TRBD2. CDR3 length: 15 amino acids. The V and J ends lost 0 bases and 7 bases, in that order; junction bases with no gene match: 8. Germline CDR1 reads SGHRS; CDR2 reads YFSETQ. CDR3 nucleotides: TGCGCCAGCAGCTTGGCTAGCGGGAATGGGAATGAGCAGTACTTC. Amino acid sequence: CASSLASGNGNEQYF.

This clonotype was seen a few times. The CDR3 is CASSFGLAGGPSKEQYF. CDR3 in DNA: TGTGCCAGCAGTTTCGGACTAGCGGGAGGGCCTTCGAAGGAGCAGTACTTC. The V and J genes are TRBV28 and TRBJ2-4, with TRBD2 matching over 15 bases. Germline assignment: CDR1 MDHEN and CDR2 SYDVKM. The junction had 13 bases not matched to a gene; V was cut back by 3 bases and J by 13 bases. This CDR3 comprises 17 residues.

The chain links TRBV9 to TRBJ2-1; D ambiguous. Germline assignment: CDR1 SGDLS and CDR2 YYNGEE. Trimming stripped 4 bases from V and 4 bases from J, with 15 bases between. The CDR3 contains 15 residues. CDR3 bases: TGTGCCAGCAGCACCCTAGGGAAGCCATACAATGAGCAGTTCTTC. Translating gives CASSTLGKPYNEQFF.

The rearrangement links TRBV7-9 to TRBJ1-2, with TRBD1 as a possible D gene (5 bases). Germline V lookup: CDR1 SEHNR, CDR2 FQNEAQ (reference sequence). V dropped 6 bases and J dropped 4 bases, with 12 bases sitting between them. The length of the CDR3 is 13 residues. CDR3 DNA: TGTGCCAGCAGTCGACAGAGATTCTATGGCTACACCTTC. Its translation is CASSRQRFYGYTF.

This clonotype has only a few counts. CDR3 nucleotide sequence: TGTGCCAGCAGCCAAGGTGGCAAGTCCTACGAGCAGTACTTC. It yields the protein CASSQGGKSYEQYF. The rearrangement links TRBV3-1 to TRBJ2-7, with D uncertain. The V end was cut by 1 base, the J end by 1 base, with 8 bases between. Germline V gene data show CDR1 as LGHDT and CDR2 as YNNKEL (reference sequence). The CDR3 is 14 amino acids.

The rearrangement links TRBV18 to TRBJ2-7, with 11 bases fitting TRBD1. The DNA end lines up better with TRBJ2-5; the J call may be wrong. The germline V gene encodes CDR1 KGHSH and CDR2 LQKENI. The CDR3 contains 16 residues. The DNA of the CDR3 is TGTGCCAGCTCACCTCTGGGACAGGGGGTACGGGAGACCCAGTACTTC. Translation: CASSPLGQGVRETQYF.

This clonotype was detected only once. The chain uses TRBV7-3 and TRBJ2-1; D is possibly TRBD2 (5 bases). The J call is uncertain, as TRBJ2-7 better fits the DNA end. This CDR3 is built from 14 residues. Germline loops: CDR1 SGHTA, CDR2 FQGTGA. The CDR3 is CASSLYAGHNEQYF. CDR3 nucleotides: TGTGCCAGCAGCTTATACGCGGGCCACAATGAGCAGTACTTC.

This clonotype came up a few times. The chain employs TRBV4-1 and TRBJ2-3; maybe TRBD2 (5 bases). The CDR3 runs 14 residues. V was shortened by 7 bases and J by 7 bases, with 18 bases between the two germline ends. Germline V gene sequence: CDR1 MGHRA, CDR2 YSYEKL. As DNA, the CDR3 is TGCGCCAGCACCCTTCTACTAGAGGACCATACGCAGTATTTT. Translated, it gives CASTLLLEDHTQYF.

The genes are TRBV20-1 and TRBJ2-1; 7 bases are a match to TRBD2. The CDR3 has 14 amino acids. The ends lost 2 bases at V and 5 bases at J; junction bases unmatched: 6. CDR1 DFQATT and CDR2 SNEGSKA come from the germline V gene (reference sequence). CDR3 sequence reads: CSARTAGPNNEQFF. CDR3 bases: TGCAGTGCTAGAACAGCGGGGCCCAACAATGAGCAGTTCTTC.

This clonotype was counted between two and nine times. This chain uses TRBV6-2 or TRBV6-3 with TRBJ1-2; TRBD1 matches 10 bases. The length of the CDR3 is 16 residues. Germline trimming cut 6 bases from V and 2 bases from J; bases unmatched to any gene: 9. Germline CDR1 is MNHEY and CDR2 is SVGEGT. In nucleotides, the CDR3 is TGTGCCAGCAGAAAGAGCGGACAGGGGGTGAACTATGGCTACACCTTC. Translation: CASRKSGQGVNYGYTF.

CDR3: CASSLAAAGVTLYTQYF. The DNA for the CDR3 is TGTGCCAGCAGCTTAGCGGCGGCAGGGGTTACTCTTTATACGCAGTATTTT. J is TRBJ2-3 and V is TRBV7-8; possibly TRBD1 for D (6 bases). Germline V gene sequence: CDR1 SGHVS, CDR2 FQNEAQ. The V and J ends lost 0 bases and 7 bases respectively, with 20 bases between them. The length of the CDR3 is 17 residues.

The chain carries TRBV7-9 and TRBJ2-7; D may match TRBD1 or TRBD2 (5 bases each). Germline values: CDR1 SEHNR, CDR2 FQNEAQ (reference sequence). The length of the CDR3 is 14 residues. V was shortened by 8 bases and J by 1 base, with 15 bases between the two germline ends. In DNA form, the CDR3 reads TGTGCCAGCGGCACTAGGGACGTTTCCTACGAGCAGTACTTC. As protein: CASGTRDVSYEQYF. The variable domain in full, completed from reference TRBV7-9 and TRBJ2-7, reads DTGVSQNPRHKITKRGQNVTFRCDPISEHNRLYWYRQTLGQGPEFLTYFQNEAQLEKSRLLSDRFSAERPKGSFSTLEIQRTEQGDSAMYLCASGTRDVSYEQYFGPGTRLTVT.

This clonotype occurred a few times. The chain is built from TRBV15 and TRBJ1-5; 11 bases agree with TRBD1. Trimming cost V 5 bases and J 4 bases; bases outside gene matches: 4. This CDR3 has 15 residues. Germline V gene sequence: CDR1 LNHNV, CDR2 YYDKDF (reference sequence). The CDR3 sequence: CATSPGQGANQPQHF. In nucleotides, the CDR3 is TGTGCCACCAGCCCTGGACAGGGGGCTAATCAGCCCCAGCATTTT.

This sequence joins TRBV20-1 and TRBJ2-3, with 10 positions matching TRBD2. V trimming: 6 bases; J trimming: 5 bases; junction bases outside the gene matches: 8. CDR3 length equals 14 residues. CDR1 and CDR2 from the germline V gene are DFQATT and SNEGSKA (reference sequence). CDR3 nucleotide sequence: TGCAGTGCCAACCTAGCGGGGGACGTAGATACGCAGTATTTT. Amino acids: CSANLAGDVDTQYF.

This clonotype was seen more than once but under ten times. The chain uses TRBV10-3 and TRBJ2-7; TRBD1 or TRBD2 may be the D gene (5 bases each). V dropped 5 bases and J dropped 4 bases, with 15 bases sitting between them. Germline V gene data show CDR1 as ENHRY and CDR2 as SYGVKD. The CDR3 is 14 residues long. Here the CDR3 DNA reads TGTGCCATCAGTTTTCGGGACGGAAATTACGAGCAGTACTTC. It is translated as CAISFRDGNYEQYF.

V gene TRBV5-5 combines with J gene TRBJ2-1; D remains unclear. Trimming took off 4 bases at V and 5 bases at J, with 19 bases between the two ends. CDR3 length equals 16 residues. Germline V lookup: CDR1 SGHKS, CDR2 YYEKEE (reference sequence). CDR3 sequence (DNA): TGTGCCAGCAGCCTCAGCCTCGGAGTCCGGAACAATGAGCAGTTCTTC. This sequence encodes CASSLSLGVRNNEQFF.